Following are 27 T cell receptor beta chains from one sample sequenced in a study of PD-L1 blockade in urothelial cancer. Regarding time point: peripheral blood 6 weeks after treatment start. TCRdb's copy holds only in-frame clones and misses some; the assay was immunoSEQ multiplex PCR. The profile shows around 45,000 clones, approximately 83% of them singletons. The material was PBMCs, obtained around atezolizumab (anti-PD-L1) treatment. The receptors derive from a man between 60 and 75 years old with urothelial cancer.

This chain joins TRBV10-3 and TRBJ2-7, with D possibly matching TRBD2 (7 bases). The CDR3 contains 14 residues. With 0 bases removed from V and 5 bases from J, the gap between germline ends came to 11 bases. CDR1 and CDR2 from the germline V gene are ENHRY and SYGVKD. CDR3 nucleotide sequence: TGTGCCATCAGTGAGTCTCGGGGGGCCAACGAGCAGTACTTC. It encodes CAISESRGANEQYF.

The rearrangement joins TRBV28 to TRBJ2-3, with TRBD2 matching 8 bases. This CDR3 is built from 16 residues. The trim removed 6 bases at V and 7 bases at J, leaving 15 bases unmatched. Germline CDR1 MDHEN, CDR2 SYDVKM. The CDR3 is CASRGAGAGDSNTQYF. CDR3 coding DNA: TGTGCCAGCAGGGGGGCCGGAGCGGGGGACTCTAATACGCAGTATTTT. The entire variable domain, with the rest obtained from reference TRBV28 and TRBJ2-3, is as follows: DVKVTQSSRYLVKRTGEKVFLECVQDMDHENMFWYRQDPGLGLRLIYFSYDVKMKEKGDIPEGYSVSREKKERFSLILESASTNQTSMYLCASRGAGAGDSNTQYFGPGTRLTVL.

This chain links TRBV2 with TRBJ2-6; TRBD1 aligns across 11 bases. Germline assignment: CDR1 SNHLY and CDR2 FYNNEI. J was trimmed by 1 base and V by 6 bases; bases with no gene match: 2. CDR3 length: 16 residues. The CDR3 nucleotides are TGTGCCAGCAGCGGGGACAGGGGGTCTGGGGCCAACGTCCTGACTTTC. Translating gives CASSGDRGSGANVLTF.

The chain is built from TRBV4-1 and TRBJ2-7; TRBD1 matches 9 bases. The CDR3 extends over 17 amino acids. Per the germline V gene, CDR1 is MGHRA and CDR2 is YSYEKL. V dropped 0 bases and J dropped 6; count of bases not matched to a gene: 12. The CDR3 DNA reads as TGCGCCAGCAGCCAAGATGGGGGCGGGGACAGGGTCGGCGAGCAGTACTTC. The encoded protein is CASSQDGGGDRVGEQYF.

The CDR3 DNA reads TGTGCCAGCAGCACGGACAGGGGGTGGGATGAGCAGTTCTTC. Translated: CASSTDRGWDEQFF. This rearrangement joins TRBV7-9 to TRBJ2-1; 10 positions match TRBD1. The CDR3 length is 14 residues. J was trimmed by 8 bases and V by 5 bases; bases with no gene match: 6. The germline V gene has CDR1 SEHNR and CDR2 FQNEAQ (reference sequence).

This clone was found a few times. The CDR3 reads CASSRRRVRDSPLHF. CDR3 bases: TGTGCCAGCAGCCGACGCAGGGTTCGAGATTCACCCCTCCACTTT. V usage is TRBV6-5 and J usage is TRBJ1-6; D perhaps matches TRBD1 (5 bases). V gave up 6 bases and J gave up 8 bases, with 17 bases separating them. The CDR3 length is 15 residues. Germline-derived CDR1 and CDR2 are MNHEY and SVGAGI.

Here the CDR3 DNA reads TGTGCCATCACTAGGGGGGACCCGGGACTAGCGGGTGGTCGTGAGCAGTTCTTC. Translation: CAITRGDPGLAGGREQFF. The chain couples TRBV10-3 to TRBJ2-1; 12 bases are a match to TRBD2. CDR3 length: 18 amino acids. The V gene's germline CDR1 is ENHRY and CDR2 SYGVKD. J was trimmed by 9 bases and V by 7 bases; bases with no gene match: 19.

This clone was counted only a few times. V gene TRBV19 combines with J gene TRBJ2-2; TRBD2 aligns across 8 bases. V shed 6 bases, J shed 2 bases, and the junction held 2 bases outside the gene matches. CDR1 is LNHDA, CDR2 SQIVND, per germline (reference sequence). The CDR3 contains 14 residues. CDR3: CASRGLVNTGELFF. The CDR3 DNA reads TGTGCCAGTAGGGGACTAGTTAACACCGGGGAGCTGTTTTTT.

The rearrangement uses TRBV5-1 and TRBJ2-3; 9 bases match TRBD2. The CDR3 is 19 residues long. The J segment lost 2 bases and the V segment lost 0 bases, leaving 13 bases of the junction unmatched. Germline V gene lookup returns CDR1 SGHRS and CDR2 YFSETQ. CDR3 sequence: CASSLGGAGLAHDTDTQYF. The CDR3 DNA sequence: TGCGCCAGCAGCTTGGGGGGGGCCGGACTAGCGCATGACACAGATACGCAGTATTTT.

This clone was seen just once. The chain recombines TRBV9 with TRBJ2-7; D uncertain. This CDR3 contains 15 residues. Germline CDR1 reads SGDLS; CDR2 reads YYNGEE. Trimming pared 3 bases from V and 2 bases from J, leaving 15 bases between. Here the CDR3 DNA reads TGTGCCAGCAGCGCCGAAGTAGCTGGCCCCTACGAGCAGTACTTC. It translates to CASSAEVAGPYEQYF.

J is TRBJ1-3 and V is TRBV6-4, with 8 nucleotides matching TRBD1. V gave up 1 base and J gave up 0 bases; unmatched junction bases: 8. Germline V gives CDR1 MRHNA, CDR2 SNTAGT. The CDR3 loop spans 18 amino acids. For the CDR3, the DNA is TGTGCCAGCAGTGACTTAGGACAGGGCGGTGTCTCTGGAAACACCATATATTTT. Amino acid sequence: CASSDLGQGGVSGNTIYF.

The chain has TRBV18 and TRBJ2-7; a weak D match, TRBD2 (6 bases). This CDR3 has 13 residues. Deletions cut 3 bases from V and 5 bases from J, with 11 bases between. Germline V lookup: CDR1 KGHSH, CDR2 LQKENI. CDR3 amino acids: CASSPYSGDEQYF. The DNA of the CDR3 is TGTGCCAGCTCACCTTACTCGGGGGACGAGCAGTACTTC.

The chain carries TRBV10-3 and TRBJ2-2; no definite D call. Trimming shortened V by 11 bases and J by 3 bases, and 16 bases separated the two germline ends. This CDR3 comprises 14 residues. Germline V gene sequence: CDR1 ENHRY, CDR2 SYGVKD. As DNA, the CDR3 is TGTGCCTCCTCCGGTGGGCAGCACACCGGGGAGCTGTTTTTT. Its translation: CASSGGQHTGELFF.

In nucleotides, the CDR3 is TGTGCCAGCAGCGTAGATGGTGGGGCAGGCTCCTACAATGAGCAGTTCTTC. It is translated as CASSVDGGAGSYNEQFF. This chain links TRBV9 with TRBJ2-1, with D possibly matching TRBD1 (5 bases). V was clipped by 0 bases and J by 0 bases, with 13 bases between them. Germline CDR1 reads SGDLS; CDR2 reads YYNGEE. The CDR3 extends over 17 amino acids.

J is TRBJ2-7 and V is TRBV9; D not certain. There are 15 residues in the CDR3. Looked up from germline, CDR1 is SGDLS and CDR2 is YYNGEE. V was cut by 0 bases and J by 3 bases, with 13 bases left in between. CDR3 region: CASSVGSELGYEQYF. CDR3 nucleotides: TGTGCCAGCAGCGTAGGCTCCGAACTCGGCTACGAGCAGTACTTC.

This rearrangement joins TRBV15 to TRBJ1-2; maybe TRBD1 (6 bases). Looked up from germline, CDR1 is LNHNV and CDR2 is YYDKDF (reference sequence). The V end lost 0 bases, the J end lost 8 bases, and 10 bases lay between the germline ends. The length of the CDR3 is 13 residues. The CDR3 bases are TGTGCCACCAGCAGAGATACAGGGCGAGGCTACACCTTC. Residues: CATSRDTGRGYTF.

The chain is built from TRBV30 and TRBJ1-6; 12 bases line up with TRBD1. Germline CDR1 GTSNPN, CDR2 SVGIG (reference sequence). The trim removed 0 bases at V and 7 bases at J, leaving 19 bases unmatched. This CDR3 has 21 residues. Here the CDR3 DNA reads TGTGCCTGGAGTGTAAAAGGGGAAATGGGACAGGGGGCGATAAAGAATTCACCCCTCCACTTT. Translated: CAWSVKGEMGQGAIKNSPLHF.

Here the CDR3 DNA reads TGTGCCAGCTCTAGCGGGGGTGCTAGCACAGATACGCAGTATTTT. As protein: CASSSGGASTDTQYF. The gene calls are TRBV2 and TRBJ2-3; 10 bases align to TRBD2. The germline V gene encodes CDR1 SNHLY and CDR2 FYNNEI. The CDR3 consists of 15 residues. V lost 8 bases and J lost 0; bases outside the gene matches: 5. The whole variable domain, remainder taken from reference TRBV2 and TRBJ2-3, is EPEVTQTPSHQVTQMGQEVILRCVPISNHLYFYWYRQILGQKVEFLVSFYNNEISEKSEIFDDQFSVERPDGSNFTLKIRSTKLEDSAMYFCASSSGGASTDTQYFGPGTRLTVL.

J is TRBJ2-5 and V is TRBV6-1; D is perhaps TRBD2 (7 bases). This CDR3 spans 13 amino acids. V gave up 4 bases and J gave up 5 bases, with 11 bases separating them. The germline CDR1 and CDR2 sequences are MNHNS and SASEGT. The CDR3 DNA reads as TGTGCCAGCAGTGGGGGGCGGGAGGAGACCCAGTACTTC. It specifies CASSGGREETQYF.

The V call is TRBV11-2, the J call TRBJ2-5; D possibly corresponds to TRBD2 (6 bases). Germline CDR1 reads SGHAT; CDR2 reads FQNNGV. The CDR3 consists of 15 residues. The V end was cut by 5 bases, the J end by 2 bases, with 15 bases between. CDR3 region: CASSTAGRLQETQYF. The CDR3 DNA follows: TGTGCCAGCAGCACCGCGGGACGACTACAAGAGACCCAGTACTTC.

The rearrangement links TRBV6-1 to TRBJ1-1, with D hard to call. This CDR3 region has 13 residues. V lost 7 bases to trimming and J lost 1 base, with 10 bases between them. Germline CDR1 is MNHNS and CDR2 is SASEGT. As DNA, the CDR3 is TGTGCCAGCACCGCCGGAGGGAACACTGAAGCTTTCTTT. Its protein is CASTAGGNTEAFF.

The chain has TRBV5-6 and TRBJ1-5; D gene unclear. The CDR3 sequence is 16 residues long. Germline V gives CDR1 SGHDT, CDR2 YYEEEE. Trimming took off 3 bases at V and 1 base at J, with 14 bases between the two ends. DNA of the CDR3: TGTGCCAGCAGCTCCGCAACCACCGGGAGCAATCAGCCCCAGCATTTT. Protein: CASSSATTGSNQPQHF.

J is TRBJ2-7 and V is TRBV28, with 7 bases matching TRBD1. With 4 bases clipped from V and 7 bases from J, the junction kept 4 bases outside the gene matches. Germline values: CDR1 MDHEN, CDR2 SYDVKM. CDR3 size: 12 residues. The CDR3 DNA reads as TGTGCCAGCAGTTCGACAGGGCTTGAGCAGTACTTC. This translates into CASSSTGLEQYF.

The chain couples TRBV5-1 to TRBJ1-2; TRBD1 might be the D (5 bases). Trimming removed 0 bases from V and 1 base from J, with 10 bases in between. This CDR3 has 15 amino acids. Germline values: CDR1 SGHRS, CDR2 YFSETQ. The CDR3 spells CASSLGWTNNYGYTF. The CDR3 coding sequence is TGCGCCAGCAGCTTGGGGTGGACAAATAACTATGGCTACACCTTC.

The rearrangement uses TRBV6-6 and TRBJ1-4; D gene uncertain. From germline, CDR1 is MNHNY and CDR2 SVGAGI (reference sequence). The CDR3 is made up of 13 amino acids. Trimming pared 7 bases from V and 3 bases from J, leaving 9 bases between. CDR3: CASTRRSNEKLFF. For the CDR3, the DNA is TGTGCCAGCACGAGGCGGTCTAATGAAAAACTGTTTTTT.

This chain uses TRBV5-1 with TRBJ1-4; the match to TRBD1 covers 8 bases. Germline CDR1 is SGHRS and CDR2 is YFSETQ. Trimming took 3 bases from V and 8 from J; bases not matched to a gene: 6. The CDR3 consists of 14 residues. The CDR3 here is CASSSTGEGEKLFF. The CDR3, as DNA: TGCGCCAGCAGCTCGACAGGGGAGGGGGAAAAACTGTTTTTT.

The V and J genes are TRBV9 and TRBJ2-2; TRBD1 matches 8 bases. This CDR3 region has 15 residues. CDR1 is SGDLS, CDR2 YYNGEE, per germline. V shed 6 bases, J shed 4 bases, and the junction held 8 bases outside the gene matches. CDR3 residues: CASTVDTGGTGELFF. In nucleotides, the CDR3 is TGTGCCAGCACCGTGGATACAGGGGGCACCGGGGAGCTGTTTTTT.